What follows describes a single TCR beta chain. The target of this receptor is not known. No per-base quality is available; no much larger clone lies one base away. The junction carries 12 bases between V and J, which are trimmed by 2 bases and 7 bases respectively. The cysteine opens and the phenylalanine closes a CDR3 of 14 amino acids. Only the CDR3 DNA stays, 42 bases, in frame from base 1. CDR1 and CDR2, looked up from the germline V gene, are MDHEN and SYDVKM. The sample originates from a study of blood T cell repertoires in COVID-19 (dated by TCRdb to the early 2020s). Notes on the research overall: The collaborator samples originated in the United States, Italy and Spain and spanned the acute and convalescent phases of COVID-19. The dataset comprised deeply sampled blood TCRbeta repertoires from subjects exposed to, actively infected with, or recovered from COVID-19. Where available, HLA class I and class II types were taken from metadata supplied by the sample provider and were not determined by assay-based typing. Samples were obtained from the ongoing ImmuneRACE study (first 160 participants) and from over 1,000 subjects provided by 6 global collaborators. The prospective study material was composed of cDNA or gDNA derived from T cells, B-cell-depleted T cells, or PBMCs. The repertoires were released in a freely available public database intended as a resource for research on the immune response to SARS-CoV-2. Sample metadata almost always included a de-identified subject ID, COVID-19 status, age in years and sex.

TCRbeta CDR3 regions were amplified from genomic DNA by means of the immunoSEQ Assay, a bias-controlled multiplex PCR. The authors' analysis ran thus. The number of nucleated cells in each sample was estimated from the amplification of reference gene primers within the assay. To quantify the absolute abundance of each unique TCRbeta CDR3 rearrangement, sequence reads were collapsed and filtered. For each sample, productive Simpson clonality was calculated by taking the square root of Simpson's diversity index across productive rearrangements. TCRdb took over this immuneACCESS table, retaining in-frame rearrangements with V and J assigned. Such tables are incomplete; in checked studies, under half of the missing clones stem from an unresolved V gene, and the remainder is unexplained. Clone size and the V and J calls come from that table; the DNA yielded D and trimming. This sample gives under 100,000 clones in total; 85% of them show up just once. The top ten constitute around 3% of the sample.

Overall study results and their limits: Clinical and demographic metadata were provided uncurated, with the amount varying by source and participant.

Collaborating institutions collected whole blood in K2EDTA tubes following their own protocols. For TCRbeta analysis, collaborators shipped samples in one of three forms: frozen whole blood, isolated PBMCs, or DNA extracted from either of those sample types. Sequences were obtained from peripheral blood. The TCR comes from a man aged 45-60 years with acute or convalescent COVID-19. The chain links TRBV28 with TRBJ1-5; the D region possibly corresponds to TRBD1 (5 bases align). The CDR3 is CASSLLGQGQPQHF. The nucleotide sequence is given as TGTGCCAGCAGTTTACTAGGGCAGGGACAGCCCCAGCATTTT.